A selection of T cell receptor beta chains follows, all from one sample in a study of T cells in Graves' hyperthyroidism and ophthalmopathy. TCRdb used MiXCR to reprocess the multiplex PCR reads, holding one entry per CDR3 protein. The table lists hundreds of thousands of distinct CDR3 sequences, about 20% of them singletons. The sequencing input was blood. Every receptor here comes from a man in his forties with Graves' ophthalmopathy. Each CDR3 is given with its conserved first and last residue. Each record gives: V gene, J gene, clone size, D gene, CDR3 DNA, CDR3 protein. A D gene is named only where the DNA matches it firmly. Only some rows state a clone size, as once, few, many or a class for expanded clones.

TRBV4-1,TRBJ2-4,NA,TRBD1,TGCGCCAGCAGCCCCGACCAGGGGGCAGCCAAAAACATTCAGTACTTC,CASSPDQGAAKNIQYF
TRBV18,TRBJ2-4,few,TRBD1,TGTGCCAGCTCACCATGGGACAGCCCTATTCAGTACTTC,CASSPWDSPIQYF
TRBV7-3,TRBJ2-3,many,TRBD2,TGTGCCAGCAGCTTAACCCCAGCGGGGGCGCTCACAGATACGCAGTATTTT,CASSLTPAGALTDTQYF
TRBV3-1,TRBJ2-7,few,NA,TGTGCCAGCAGCCAAGTGCCAGCAAGCTCCTACGAGCAGTACTTC,CASSQVPASSYEQYF
TRBV19,TRBJ2-1,NA,NA,TGTGCCAGTAGTATAGGAGGGGCGAATGAGCAGTTCTTC,CASSIGGANEQFF
TRBV27,TRBJ2-3,NA,NA,TGTGCCAGCAGTTATCTAAGCGGGTTCACTTATAACACAGATACGCAGTATTTT,CASSYLSGFTYNTDTQYF
TRBV19,TRBJ2-3,few,TRBD2,TGTGCCAGTAGTATACAATTTAGCGGGGGGGCAGGAGATACGCAGTATTTT,CASSIQFSGGAGDTQYF
TRBV3-1,TRBJ2-7,few,TRBD2,TGTGCCAGCAGCTTACGGACTAGCGGGTTCGGGTCCTACGAGCAGTACTTC,CASSLRTSGFGSYEQYF
TRBV28,TRBJ2-4,NA,NA,TGTGCCAGCAGCCAGCAGGGTTACGTTCACTACTTC,CASSQQGYVHYF
TRBV9,TRBJ2-3,few,NA,TGTGCCAGCAGCGTACAGCGGTTGCTCACAGATACGCAGTATTTT,CASSVQRLLTDTQYF
TRBV30,TRBJ2-6,many,NA,TGTGCCTGGAGTGTCGGGTTCTCTGGGGCCAACGTCCTGACTTTC,CAWSVGFSGANVLTF
TRBV7-8,TRBJ2-7,NA,TRBD1,TGTGCCAGCAGCCCGCAGGGGGCTGAATTCTACGAGCAGTACTTC,CASSPQGAEFYEQYF
TRBV11-2,TRBJ1-4,many,NA,TGTGCCAGCAGCTTAGATCCCGACTCGGGAAAACTGTTTTTT,CASSLDPDSGKLFF
TRBV18,TRBJ2-5,many,NA,TGTGCCAGCTCACCAGGTAGCACCCGCCTCCAAGAGACCCAGTACTTC,CASSPGSTRLQETQYF
TRBV6-5,TRBJ1-1,NA,TRBD1,TGTGCCAGCAGTTACCTCTCTTACCCGACAGGGCTGGTAACTGAAGCTTTCTTT,CASSYLSYPTGLVTEAFF
TRBV7-2,TRBJ2-1,NA,TRBD2,TGTGCCAGCCACCCAGCGGGACTAGCGGACAATGGGCAGTTCTTC,CASHPAGLADNGQFF
TRBV3-1,TRBJ1-4,NA,NA,TGTGCCAGCAGCCTTTCGGGGGTAATTGAAAAACTGTTTTTT,CASSLSGVIEKLFF
TRBV19,TRBJ2-7,NA,NA,TGTGCCAGTAGTATAAGGCCAGGGGAAACCTACGAGCAGTACTTC,CASSIRPGETYEQYF
TRBV18,TRBJ2-7,NA,NA,TGTGCCAGCTCACCACGGGGGTCCGCCTACGAGCAGTACTTC,CASSPRGSAYEQYF
TRBV5-8,TRBJ1-2,NA,TRBD1,TGTGCCAGCAGCCGCTCCACCGGGACAGGGTATGGCTACACCTTC,CASSRSTGTGYGYTF
TRBV2,TRBJ2-2,NA,NA,TGTGCCAGCAGTGAGAAATACACCGGGGAGCTGTTTTTT,CASSEKYTGELFF
TRBV9,TRBJ1-6,NA,NA,TGTGCCAGCAGCGAGTCCGGGTCAGAAAATTCACCCCTCCACTTT,CASSESGSENSPLHF
TRBV6-1,TRBJ2-7,many,TRBD1,TGTGCCAGCAGTCGACAGGGTACCTACGAGCAGTACTTC,CASSRQGTYEQYF
TRBV3-1,TRBJ2-2,many,TRBD1,TGTGCCAGCAGACAGGGGGCAGGAACCGGGGAGCTGTTTTTT,CASRQGAGTGELFF
TRBV27,TRBJ1-2,few,NA,TGTGCCAGCAGACCCGCGGGGGACTATGGCTACACCTTC,CASRPAGDYGYTF
TRBV20-1,TRBJ1-4,NA,NA,TGCAGTGCCCAGCAACAGGGCAGAGAGAATGAAAAACTGTTTTTT,CSAQQQGRENEKLFF
TRBV5-1,TRBJ2-1,NA,TRBD2,TGCGCCAGCAGCTTGGCTAGCGGGGGCTACAATGAGCAGTTCTTC,CASSLASGGYNEQFF
TRBV20-1,TRBJ2-1,few,NA,TGCAGTGCTAGAGATCAAGGAGGGAGTTTGAATGAGCAGTTCTTC,CSARDQGGSLNEQFF
TRBV20-1,TRBJ2-5,many,TRBD2,TGCAGTGCTAGCCGCTCAGCGGGAGGGCCGAGGACCCAGTACTTC,CSASRSAGGPRTQYF
TRBV2,TRBJ2-2,many,TRBD2,TGTGCCAGCAGGGGAGGGGCCGCCGGGGAGCTGTTTTTT,CASRGGAAGELFF
TRBV27,TRBJ1-2,few,NA,TGTGCCAGCAGTTTAAGCATTCTGGGGACGGATGGCTACACCTTC,CASSLSILGTDGYTF
TRBV6-1,TRBJ2-7,NA,TRBD2,TGTGCCAGCAGTCCCCCGGGAGGCACGACGCAGTACTTC,CASSPPGGTTQYF
TRBV6-2/TRBV6-3,TRBJ1-1,NA,NA,TGTGCCAGCAGTTACGGGGCAGGGGTGTCTGAAGCTTTCTTT,CASSYGAGVSEAFF
TRBV18,TRBJ2-1,many,NA,TGTGCCAGCTCACCGACAACCTACAATGAGCAGTTCTTC,CASSPTTYNEQFF
TRBV27,TRBJ2-1,NA,NA,TGTGCCAGCAGTTTAGCTAGCGCGAGCTCCTACAATGAGCAGTTCTTC,CASSLASASSYNEQFF
TRBV28,TRBJ2-7,few,TRBD2,TGTGCCAGCAGTCGAGCGGGAGTAGGCGAGCAGTACTTC,CASSRAGVGEQYF
TRBV10-3,TRBJ2-7,NA,TRBD1,TGTGCCATCAGAAGGGGAAACAAACAGGGGGCAGGTGACGAGCAGTACTTC,CAIRRGNKQGAGDEQYF
TRBV27,TRBJ2-2,NA,NA,TGTGCCAGCAGTTTCTCTCACAGGGTGAACACCGGGGAGCTGTTTTTT,CASSFSHRVNTGELFF
TRBV20-1,TRBJ1-2,few,NA,TGCAGTGCTAGTGGAGGACGGAGGGCAGGCTACACCTTC,CSASGGRRAGYTF
TRBV10-3,TRBJ2-1,NA,NA,TGTGCCATCGGTGAGTCTGTAGCGAGGGGTGAGCAGTTCTTC,CAIGESVARGEQFF
TRBV28,TRBJ2-5,few,TRBD1,TGTGCCAGCAGTGAACCGACAGGGCCCGAGACCCAGTACTTC,CASSEPTGPETQYF
TRBV27,TRBJ2-7,few,NA,TGTGCCAGCAGTAGCTCGGGAGTCTCCCCCTACGAGCAGTACTTC,CASSSSGVSPYEQYF